This passage covers 8 T cell receptor beta chains from one sample sequenced in a study of CD8+ T cells in alopecia areata. Reverse transcribed after extraction, RNA yielded cDNA as the sequencing template. TCRdb keeps only in-frame clones here, not all; method: immunoSEQ multiplex PCR. The data contain 95,000 to 120,000 clones, 58% of them seen just once; the ten biggest clones take up 20% to 25%. Source material: NKG2D-low CD8+ T cells sorted from blood. These receptors were obtained from a human donor with alopecia areata.

This clone showed up just a few times. The DNA for the CDR3 is TGTGCCAGCAGTGAAACGGCTCAGGGCTACGAGCAGTACTTC. Its translation is CASSETAQGYEQYF. The chain employs TRBV6-1 and TRBJ2-7; D possibly corresponds to TRBD1 (5 bases). CDR1 and CDR2 from the germline V gene are MNHNS and SASEGT. The CDR3 covers 14 residues. The V end lost 2 bases, the J end lost 3 bases, and 11 bases lay between the germline ends.

This rearrangement joins TRBV27 to TRBJ2-5, with TRBD1 matching over 8 bases. Germline V gene data show CDR1 as MNHEY and CDR2 as SMNVEV (reference sequence). The CDR3 length is 14 residues. Losses at the gene ends were 8 bases for V and 5 bases for J; bases not matched to a gene: 10. The CDR3 DNA follows: TGTGCCAGCTCCACTGGACAGGGTTTGGAGACCCAGTACTTC. Protein: CASSTGQGLETQYF.

This clone was detected a few times. The chain links TRBV6-4 to TRBJ2-2; 9 bases agree with TRBD2. Germline V gives CDR1 MRHNA, CDR2 SNTAGT. The CDR3 length is 16 residues. Trimming removed 5 bases from V and 3 bases from J; junction bases left unmatched: 7. CDR3 loop: CASSPRLAEDTGELFF. CDR3 bases: TGTGCCAGCAGTCCTAGACTAGCGGAAGACACCGGGGAGCTGTTTTTT.

This rearrangement joins TRBV27 to TRBJ2-3; 8 bases fit TRBD2. The CDR3 length is 15 residues. V was pared by 7 bases and J by 0 bases, with 6 bases of the junction left unmatched. CDR1 is MNHEY and CDR2 is SMNVEV in the germline V gene (reference sequence). This CDR3 is CASIRGGRSTDTQYF. Written as DNA, the CDR3 is TGTGCCAGCATCCGGGGGGGAAGGAGCACAGATACGCAGTATTTT.

The CDR3: CASSYRTGDDEQYF. CDR3 sequence (DNA): TGCGCCAGCAGCTACCGGACGGGAGACGACGAGCAGTACTTC. This rearrangement joins TRBV4-1 to TRBJ2-7; tentative D call: TRBD2 (6 bases). Trimming took off 5 bases at V and 5 bases at J, with 16 bases between the two ends. The CDR3 extends over 14 amino acids. Germline-derived CDR1 and CDR2 are MGHRA and YSYEKL.

J is TRBJ2-3 and V is TRBV6-5; D remains unclear. Germline V lookup: CDR1 MNHEY, CDR2 SVGAGI. This CDR3 spans 13 amino acids. V was cut by 10 bases and J by 4 bases, with 15 bases left in between. CDR3 in DNA: TGTGCCACCTCAAGGCGGAGTGCAGATACGCAGTATTTT. This codes for CATSRRSADTQYF.

The table lists this clone with a few counts. The gene calls are TRBV9 and TRBJ2-2; D is undetermined. The ends were cut back, 3 bases at V and 3 bases at J, with 6 bases in the middle. This CDR3 has 13 residues. Germline V gene lookup returns CDR1 SGDLS and CDR2 YYNGEE. CDR3 DNA sequence: TGTGCCAGCAGCGCCCTATACACCGGGGAGCTGTTTTTT. Translated, it gives CASSALYTGELFF.

The genes are TRBV7-8 and TRBJ2-1; 8 bases match TRBD2. Per the germline V gene, CDR1 is SGHVS and CDR2 is FQNEAQ. This CDR3 contains 15 residues. With V trimmed by 5 bases and J by 8 bases, 11 bases remained unmatched. The CDR3 nucleotides are TGTGCCAGCAGCGATACTAGCGGATACTATCATGAGCAGTTCTTC. Translating it yields CASSDTSGYYHEQFF. Using reference TRBV7-8 and TRBJ2-1 for the parts outside the CDR3, the full variable domain is GAGVSQSPRYKVAKRGQDVALRCDPISGHVSLFWYQQALGQGPEFLTYFQNEAQLDKSGLPSDRFFAERPEGSVSTLKIQRTQQEDSAVYLCASSDTSGYYHEQFFGPGTRLTVL.